This T cell receptor (beta chain) appears in the sequencing data of a study of blood T cell repertoires in COVID-19 (dated by TCRdb to 2020 to 2022). Regarding the research as a whole: Samples covering the acute and convalescent phases of COVID-19 were provided by collaborators in the United States, Italy and Spain. Samples were obtained from the ongoing ImmuneRACE study (first 160 participants) and from over 1,000 subjects provided by 6 global collaborators. The dataset comprised deeply sampled blood TCRbeta repertoires from subjects exposed to, actively infected with, or recovered from COVID-19. The material from the prospective study consisted of cDNA or gDNA derived from T cells, B-cell-depleted T cells, or PBMCs. A de-identified subject ID, COVID-19 status, age in years and sex were almost always included in the sample metadata. The repertoires were made available in a free public database intended to serve as a resource for research on the immune response to SARS-CoV-2. HLA class I and class II types, where available, came from metadata supplied by the sample provider rather than from assay-based typing.

CDR1 and CDR2 are read off the germline V gene as SGHDT and YYEEEE. The CDR3 runs 14 amino acids, cysteine and phenylalanine included. The retained sequence is limited to the CDR3, 42 bases, with the frame set at the first base. Relative to germline, V is 3 bases shorter and J is 8 bases shorter, with 14 bases between their ends. Beyond this particular receptor, the publication reports: Clinical and demographic metadata were provided uncurated, with the amount varying by source and participant.

In the prospective study, participants were about 18 to 95 years old, resided in about two dozen geographic areas of the United States, and were enrolled through a virtual design. In the prospective study, participants were assigned to cohorts based on the clinical history participants reported in a screening survey and a study questionnaire. ImmuneRACE Cohort 3 recovered participants were defined by two consecutive negative NP/OP PCR tests, healthcare professional clearance, or symptom resolution. In the prospective study, whole blood, serum and a nasopharyngeal or oropharyngeal swab were collected from each participant by mobile phlebotomists. Over a roughly 2-month period, participants in the prospective study had the option of providing additional blood draws and questionnaires. Before DNA extraction, prospective study blood samples were shipped either frozen or at room temperature. With regard to this clone: Which antigen it targets is not known. Base qualities are not at hand, and no much larger clone is one base apart.

TCRbeta CDR3 regions were amplified from genomic DNA by means of the immunoSEQ Assay, a bias-controlled multiplex PCR. Per the source publication's procedure: The number of nucleated cells in each sample was estimated from the amplification of reference gene primers within the assay. To quantify the absolute abundance of each unique TCRbeta CDR3 rearrangement, sequence reads were collapsed and filtered. For each sample, productive Simpson clonality was calculated by taking the square root of Simpson's diversity index across productive rearrangements. The table comes from immuneACCESS by way of TCRdb, which keeps in-frame sequences with V and J called. Part of the clones is missing from these tables; in studies checked, under half for an unresolved V gene and the rest for unknown reasons. V and J calls and clone size are those listed in that table; D and trimming were worked out from the DNA. For this sample there are around 370,000 clones; about 88% appear just once. The ten top clones hold 1.2% of the sample.

The sequenced sample was PBMCs or T cells enriched from blood (not recorded which). The receptor's source is a woman between 18 and 29 years old who had recovered from COVID-19. This chain joins TRBV5-6 to TRBJ1-4; the D gene cannot be resolved reliably. The nucleotide sequence reads as follows: TGTGCCAGCAGCTCAGATATCAGAGGCGAAAAACTGTTTTTT. Its protein product is CASSSDIRGEKLFF.